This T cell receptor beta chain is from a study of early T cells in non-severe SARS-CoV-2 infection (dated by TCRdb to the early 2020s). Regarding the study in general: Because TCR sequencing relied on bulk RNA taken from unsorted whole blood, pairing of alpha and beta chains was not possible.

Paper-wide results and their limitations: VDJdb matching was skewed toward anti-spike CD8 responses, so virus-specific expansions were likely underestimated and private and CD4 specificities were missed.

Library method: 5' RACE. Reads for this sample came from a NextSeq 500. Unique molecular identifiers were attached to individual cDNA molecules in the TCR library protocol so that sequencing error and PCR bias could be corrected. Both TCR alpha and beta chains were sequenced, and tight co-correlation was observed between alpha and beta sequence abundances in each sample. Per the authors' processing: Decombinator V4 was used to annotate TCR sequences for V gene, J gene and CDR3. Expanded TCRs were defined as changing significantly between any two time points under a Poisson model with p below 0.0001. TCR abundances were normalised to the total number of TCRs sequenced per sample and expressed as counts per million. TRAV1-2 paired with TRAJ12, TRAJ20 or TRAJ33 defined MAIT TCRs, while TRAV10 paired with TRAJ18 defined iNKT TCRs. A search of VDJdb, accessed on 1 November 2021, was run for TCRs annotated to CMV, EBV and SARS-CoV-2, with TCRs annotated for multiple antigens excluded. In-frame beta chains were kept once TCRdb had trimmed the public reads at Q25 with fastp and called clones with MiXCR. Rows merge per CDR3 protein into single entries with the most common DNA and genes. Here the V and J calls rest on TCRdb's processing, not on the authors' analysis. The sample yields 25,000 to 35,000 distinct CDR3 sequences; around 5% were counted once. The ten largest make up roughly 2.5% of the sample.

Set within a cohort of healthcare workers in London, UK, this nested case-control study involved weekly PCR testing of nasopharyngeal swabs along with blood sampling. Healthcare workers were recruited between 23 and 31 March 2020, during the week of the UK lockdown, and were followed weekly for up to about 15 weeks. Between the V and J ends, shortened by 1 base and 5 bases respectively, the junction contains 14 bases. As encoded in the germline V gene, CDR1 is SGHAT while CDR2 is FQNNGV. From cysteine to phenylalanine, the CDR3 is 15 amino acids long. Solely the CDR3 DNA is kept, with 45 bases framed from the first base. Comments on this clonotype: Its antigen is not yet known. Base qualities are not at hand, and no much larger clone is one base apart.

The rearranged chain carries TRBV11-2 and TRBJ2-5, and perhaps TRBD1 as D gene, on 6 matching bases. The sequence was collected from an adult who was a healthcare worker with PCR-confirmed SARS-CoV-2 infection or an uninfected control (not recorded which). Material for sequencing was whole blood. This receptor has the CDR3 CASSLVPGALETQYF. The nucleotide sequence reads TGTGCCAGCAGCTTAGTGCCAGGGGCCTTGGAGACCCAGTACTTC. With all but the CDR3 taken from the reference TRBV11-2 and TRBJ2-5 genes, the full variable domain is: EAGVAQSPRYKIIEKRQSVAFWCNPISGHATLYWYQQILGQGPKLLIQFQNNGVVDDSQLPKDRFSAERLKGVDSTLKIQPAKLEDSAVYLCASSLVPGALETQYFGPGTRLLVL.